The present T cell receptor beta chain was sequenced within a study of cytomegalovirus exposure and HLA in healthy donors listed by TCRdb under 2017. General notes on the study: In an earlier analysis of roughly 590 of the donors, 250 to 300 Gb of sequence data and 90 million to 130 million unique TCR beta sequences from about 180 million T cells were reported. An early release that covered about 600 HLA-typed donors contained approximately 300 gigabases of sequencing data and 75 million to 100 million unique TCR sequences. The genetic ancestry cluster associated with self-reported Caucasian donors included around 76% of the 350 to 500 genotyped donors. The study aimed to test whether signatures of past pathogen exposure could be identified by cataloging public T cell receptors. The T cell repertoires of around 670 subjects were profiled by immunosequencing and related to cytomegalovirus serostatus. Besides the first cohort of approximately 670 subjects, a separate validation cohort made up of over a hundred different subjects was used. To predict cytomegalovirus infection status, the study brought together high-throughput TCR immunosequencing, statistical association of individual TCRs with disease status, and machine learning. A later analysis re-analyzed previously published TCR beta repertoires from 600 to 850 donors and added high-resolution HLA genotyping to study TCR occurrence patterns. In the later analysis, no new phenotypic data were used to find candidate immune exposures; instead, reliance was placed on TCR beta sequences and their occurrence across donors. An earlier analysis of around 640 of the donors used high-throughput TCR beta sequencing to judge whether each TCR beta V gene segment behaved as functional or pseudogenic. Donor age, sex, ethnicity and CMV serostatus were compiled together with the repertoire data. A later genetic analysis used genome-wide SNP genotypes for about three fifths of the 666 donors, treating that subset as a discovery cohort. Every discovery cohort repertoire had been produced on one sequencing platform. Class I and class II HLA loci were covered by the typing at four-digit resolution. The number of donors typed differed by locus, with about 629-640 for A, B, C, DRB1 and DQB1, 522 for DQA1, under 610 for DPA1, and some 470 for DPB1. Because of strong linkage in the cohort, roughly five DR-DQ haplotypes were treated as single units for association and clustering. Among a few hundred genotyped donors of the cohort, an average of roughly 240,000 unique TCR beta nucleotide sequences were sequenced per donor, roughly 20% of them non-productive. The paper as a whole reports these results and caveats: According to the authors, the approach could potentially be generalized to other disease states and immunological phenotypes. In a later genetic analysis, a missense DCLRE1C variant was associated with V-gene and J-gene trimming of TCR beta chains, and the association was replicated in an independent cohort. A later analysis found that most CMV-associated TCR beta chains appeared HLA-restricted, with HLA associations seemingly driven largely by CMV exposure. In an earlier analysis of some 500 of the donors, most TCR beta V segments were observed in productive rearrangements about 87% or about 30% of the time, broadly matching IMGT annotations. Specific HLA alleles were associated with 16,951 TCR beta sequences at a false discovery rate of 0.05 in a later analysis. A further reported finding was that TCR beta sequences accurately predicted the HLA-A and HLA-B alleles for most subjects in the first cohort. The only immune exposure information available for the cohort was CMV serostatus. The cohort was sequenced for TCR beta chains only, and without alpha or paired-chain data the features that could be detected were limited. A cluster of highly shared sequence variants was judged likely to represent a technical artifact of the sequencing pipeline. Roughly uniform sequencing depth across donors was assumed in presence/absence analyses, although this assumption may not hold. The study gave a list of about 160 TCR beta chains associated with cytomegalovirus. A later analysis reported that several top co-occurrence clusters appeared linked to parvovirus B19, influenza, CMV and Epstein-Barr virus. According to a later analysis, TCR association rates differed among HLA loci, with DRB1 alleles showing the most associated TCRs and HLA-C alleles showing the fewest. Correlated functional status among segregating V segments might be attributable to linkage disequilibrium, but an unknown experimental factor could not be ruled out. Most TCR sequences were seen in very few donors, while some public TCRs were found in many individuals. Because HLA typing was missing for some donors at each locus, association tests included only the typed subset. A later analysis found that HLA-associated TCR beta chains were more clonally expanded and had lower generation probabilities than equally common non-associated chains. Assigning TCR associations to individual alleles was difficult when HLA alleles, especially DR and DQ, strongly co-occurred. In a later genetic analysis, fewer N-insertions in productive TCRs were reported among donors in an Asian-associated ancestry cluster than the roughly 700-donor mean. Because the 87-base-pair reads could not distinguish some IMGT-functional V segments, including TRBV6-2 and TRBV6-3, those segments were excluded. The classifier was reported to diagnose cytomegalovirus status with high specificity and sensitivity in both the original cohort and the validation cohort. A few of the identified cytomegalovirus-associated TCR beta chains were confirmed in vitro to be specific for cytomegalovirus antigens. Because counts were too low, seventeen rarely observed V segments, including chromosome 9 orphons, were left out of the earlier analysis of a few hundred of the donors.

In total, roughly 670 healthy bone marrow donors made up the cohort. At the time of sampling, all cohort members were nominally healthy, though unrecorded immune exposures were likely present. The donor was CMV seropositive and was included in the group of around 300 seropositive cohort members. Each donor provided a peripheral blood sample, and peripheral blood mononuclear cells were used for TCR beta sequencing. Genomic DNA was extracted from the blood cell samples with the Qiagen DNeasy Blood Extraction Kit. For this clone: Its antigen is unknown. Per-base quality was not reported, and no clone a single base away is much larger than it.

From cysteine to phenylalanine, the CDR3 is 13 amino acids long. Here the CDR3 DNA is all that survives: 39 bases in frame from base 1. Relative to germline, V is 2 bases shorter and J is 5 bases shorter, with 9 bases between their ends. Looking up the germline V gene yields CDR1 KGHSH and CDR2 LQKENI. Libraries were prepared through the immunoSEQ multiplex PCR assay. The multiplex PCR relied on a mix of 60 forward primers for TCR Vbeta segments and 13 reverse primers for TCR Jbeta segments. A multiplex PCR assay on genomic DNA amplified the CDR3 region of rearranged TCR beta genes. The amplified TCR beta libraries were sequenced on the Illumina HiSeq System as 87-base-pair reads. The published analysis was carried out like this. In a later analysis, about 80 million unique TCR beta chains were counted across the approximately 620 repertoires, and roughly 11 million of these chains were shared by at least two donors. A nearest-neighbor algorithm error-corrected the raw reads and collapsed the reads into unique sequences, merging closely related sequences to remove PCR and sequencing errors. To assign V, D and J gene segments, CDR3 sequences were aligned to IMGT reference sequences. For a sequence to be retained, a match of at least six nucleotides to both a V gene segment and a J gene segment was required. Rearrangements were called productive when the CDR3 lacked stop codons and stayed in frame with V and J; all others were non-productive. Following IMGT convention, CDR3 was defined as the stretch from the second conserved V-encoded cysteine up to the conserved J-encoded phenylalanine. The earlier analysis of fewer than 700 of the donors excluded sequences that lacked an unambiguous match to a single V gene segment. An earlier analysis of several hundred of the donors called V segments functional above 56.7% productive rearrangements and segregating when the between-donor standard deviation exceeded 5%. A statistical classification framework was built to diagnose cytomegalovirus status from the catalog of TCR beta chain sequences. In a later analysis, V and J genes were assigned by comparing TCR nucleotide sequences against IMGT/GENE-DB human TR gene sequences. A later analysis assigned CDR3 sequences and most-parsimonious VDJ recombination scenarios with the TCRdist pipeline. In a later analysis, each TCR beta chain was defined by its CDR3 amino acid sequence together with its V-gene family, and reads without a unique V-gene family were excluded. As a way to deal with suspected cross-contamination and a sequencing artifact, a later analysis dropped roughly 600 nucleotide sequences that were highly shared and had low generation probability. For each public chain, a later analysis derived a clonal expansion index from normalized ranks of inferred template counts within each repertoire. In a later analysis, generation probabilities were computed using a VDJ recombination model fitted to out-of-frame rearrangements, and the results were checked against IGoR. Hypergeometric tests were used in a later analysis to score TCR-TCR, TCR-HLA and TCR-CMV co-occurrence, with a repertoire-size bias correction applied to the TCR pairs. In a later analysis, false discovery rates were estimated by permuting HLA or CMV assignments 20 times. In a later analysis, co-occurring TCRs were grouped using DBSCAN, with TCRdist sequence similarity added in when clustering inside HLA-allele-positive subsets. Repertoires with fewer than 30,000 or more than 120,000 public chains were left out of co-occurrence clustering, as were about five repertoires with anomalous nucleotide sharing. In TCRdb, the immuneACCESS table is reduced to in-frame sequences with V and J assigned. These tables do not hold every clone; where another copy was compared, an unresolved V gene accounts for under half, and the others remain unexplained. Clone size and V and J calls were adopted from that table, with D and trimming inferred from the DNA. The sample contains about 150,000 clones, over 60% of them found a single time. Jointly, the top ten make up approximately 2% of the sample.

The chain links TRBV18 with TRBJ1-1, with a weak D call of TRBD1 (6 bases match). This sequence was found in a female donor in good health and CMV-seropositive. The specimen sequenced was PBMCs. The DNA is TGTGCCAGCTCACCAAGGGGGGGGACTGAAGCTTTCTTT. Translation gives CASSPRGGTEAFF.